The clone carrying this TCR beta chain appeared many times. This CDR3 is built from 12 residues. CDR1 SQVTM and CDR2 ANQGSEA come from the germline V gene. The V end lost 3 bases, the J end lost 7 bases, and 13 bases lay between the germline ends. This sample is part of a study of neurological immune-mediated disorders. The team produced cDNA through 5'RACE using 10-nucleotide random UMIs. Via MiXCR, TCRdb re-called the 5' RACE reads, giving one row per CDR3 protein. The repertoire has 45,000 to 65,000 distinct CDR3 sequences, roughly 4.4% of them found once; the top ten carry around 2.8%. The specimen was PBMCs. The TCR comes from a man aged 45-60 years with multiple sclerosis. The V call is TRBV29-1, the J call TRBJ2-7; D may be TRBD2 (5 bases). The CDR3 here is CSVEERTGEQYF. CDR3 DNA: TGCAGCGTTGAGGAAAGAACGGGGGAGCAGTACTTC.